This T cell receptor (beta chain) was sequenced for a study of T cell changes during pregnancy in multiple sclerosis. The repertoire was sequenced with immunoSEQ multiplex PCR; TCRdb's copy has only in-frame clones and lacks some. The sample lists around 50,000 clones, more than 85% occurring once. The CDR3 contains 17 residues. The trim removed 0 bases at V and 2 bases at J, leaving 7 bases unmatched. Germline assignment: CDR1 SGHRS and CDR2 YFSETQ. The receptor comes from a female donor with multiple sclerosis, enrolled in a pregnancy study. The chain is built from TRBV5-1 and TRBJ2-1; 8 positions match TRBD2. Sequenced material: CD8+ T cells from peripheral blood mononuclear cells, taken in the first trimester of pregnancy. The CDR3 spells CASSLGPSGSAYNEQFF. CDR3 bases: TGCGCCAGCAGCTTGGGGCCGAGCGGGAGTGCCTACAATGAGCAGTTCTTC.